This record concerns one T cell receptor (beta chain) sequence. It lacks a known antigen. No qualities accompany the bases; no much larger clone lies one base away. The immunoSEQ platform was used to sequence TCR beta CDR3 regions at survey depth. The QIAamp DNA micro kit was used to extract genomic DNA from every cultured and uncultured CD8+ T cell population. The study's own analysis went as follows. Samples with under 5,000 productive reads were excluded, and this exclusion removed about 7% of the 75 HIV peptide-stimulated cultures. A MANAFEST web app trimmed sequences to CDR3 and removed nonproductive sequences, CDR3s under 5 amino acids, and those not starting C or ending F/W. Antigen-specific clonotypes had to expand in at least 2 of 3 replicates versus no-peptide control at FDR 0.01, only within one epitope family. A specific clonotype also had to show a frequency at least fivefold higher than in wells stimulated with peptides from other epitope families. In TCRdb, the immuneACCESS table is reduced to in-frame sequences with V and J assigned. These tables do not hold every clone; where another copy was compared, an unresolved V gene accounts for under half, and the others remain unexplained. V and J calls and clone size are as listed in that table; D and trimming were resolved from the DNA. Recorded for this sample are 6,000 or so clones; approximately 70% of them occurred a single time. The ten biggest clones cover around two fifths of the sample.

The data stem from a study of CD8 T cell repertoires and HIV-1 epitope variants (dated by TCRdb to 2019 to 2021). Describing the broader study: In separate culture wells, T cells were stimulated with each of twenty-five peptides that represented autologous and known Gag and Nef epitope variants. The control conditions were a CMV, EBV and flu peptide pool, the Ebola AY9 epitope as a negative control, and a well with no peptide. The epitopes tested were three Gag epitope families plus Nef HW9 and YT9. Using the EasySep Human T Cell Enrichment Kit, T cells were enriched and then co-cultured with an equal number of autologous T cell-negative cells acting as antigen-presenting cells. Cultures ran for 9 to 11 days in IMDM with gentamicin, with half-media changes on days 3 and 7 adding IL-2, IL-7 and IL-15. An aliquot of 1M T cells was saved as an uncultured baseline condition, separate from the roughly 83 T cell cultures. Running each culture condition in triplicate, except for one peptide done in duplicate, gave a total of approximately 83 T cell cultures. Here is what the overall study found, with its caveats: Under 10 antigen-specific TCR beta clonotypes were identified, of which five or six appeared to be cross-reactive for autologous or known escape epitope variants. Only TCR beta chains were identified by the assay, and proliferation to antigen, not T cell function or cytokine profile, was indicated. About five clonotypes recognized the Nef KF9 family and one the HW9 family, with no responses to the TAALDMSHF plasma variant.

Taken from the germline V gene, the CDR1 and CDR2 loops are SGHVS and FNYEAQ. The V end gives up 0 bases and the J end 8 bases, leaving 0 bases in the junction not matched to a gene. Measured from the cysteine to the phenylalanine, the CDR3 is 13 residues long. The read is trimmed to its CDR3 DNA, 39 bases read in frame from base 1. The EasySep Human CD8+ T Cell Enrichment Kit was used on day 10 to isolate CD8+ T cells from every culture. The V and J segments used are TRBV7-6 and TRBJ2-1, with 8 bases in between that match TRBD2. Sequenced material: cultured CD8+ T cells derived from PBMCs. This receptor was identified in a male donor with HIV. The CDR3 corresponds to CASSLAAGDEQFF. The DNA sequence reads TGTGCCAGCAGCTTAGCAGCGGGAGATGAGCAGTTCTTC.